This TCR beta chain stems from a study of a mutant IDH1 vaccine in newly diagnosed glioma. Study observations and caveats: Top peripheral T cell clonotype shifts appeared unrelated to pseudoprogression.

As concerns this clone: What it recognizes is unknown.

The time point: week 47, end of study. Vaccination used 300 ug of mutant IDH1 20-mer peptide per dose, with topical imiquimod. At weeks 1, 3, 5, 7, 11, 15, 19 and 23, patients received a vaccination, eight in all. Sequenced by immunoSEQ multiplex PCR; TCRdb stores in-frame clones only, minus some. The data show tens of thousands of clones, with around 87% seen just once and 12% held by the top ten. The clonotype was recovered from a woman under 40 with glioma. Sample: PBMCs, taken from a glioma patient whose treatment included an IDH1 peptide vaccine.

CDR3 nucleotide sequence: TGTGCCAGTAGTACAGGGACAGGCCCTCTATATGGCTACACCTTC. This codes for CASSTGTGPLYGYTF. The chain is built from TRBV19 and TRBJ1-2; 8 nucleotides agree with TRBD1. The CDR3 totals 15 residues. V gave up 4 bases and J gave up 5 bases; unmatched junction bases: 9. The germline gives CDR1 LNHDA, CDR2 SQIVND (reference sequence).